The clone carrying this T cell receptor (beta chain) was observed at least ten times. What it binds is unknown. CDR3 length: 15 amino acids. V lost 4 bases and J lost 1, with 13 bases in between. Per germline, CDR1 SGHTA and CDR2 FQGNSA. These data originate in a study of neurological immune-mediated disorders. The study, taken as a whole, reports: It was HTLV-1-associated myelopathy that showed the most TCR clonal expansion, while multiple sclerosis showed the least, falling below healthy controls.

Over 180 million TCR-beta sequences from 15-18 subjects were obtained in each sequencing run. TCRdb reprocessed the 5' RACE reads via MiXCR and lists one record per CDR3 protein. The sample contains approximately 70,000 distinct CDR3 sequences, 4.5% to 5.5% of which appear only once. The chain is built from TRBV7-2 and TRBJ1-1, with D possibly being TRBD1 (6 bases). This TCR derives from a woman aged 65 to 85 with multiple sclerosis. The sequenced sample consisted of PBMCs. This CDR3 is CASSSGGGSNTEAFF. For the CDR3, the DNA is TGTGCCAGCAGCTCCGGGGGGGGCTCGAACACTGAAGCTTTCTTT. The complete variable domain, with remaining parts taken from reference TRBV7-2 and TRBJ1-1, reads GAGVSQSPSNKVTEKGKDVELRCDPISGHTALYWYRQSLGQGLEFLIYFQGNSAPDKSGLPSDRFSAERTGGSVSTLTIQRTQQEDSAVYLCASSSGGGSNTEAFFGQGTRLTVV.